Below are 15 T cell receptor beta chains sequenced from a single sample in a study of control samples from healthy donors and cancer patients (dated by TCRdb to the early 2020s). Receptors were amplified or captured by the immunoSEQ multiplex PCR assay. In its TCRdb copy, this immuneACCESS table keeps in-frame sequences only and misses some clones. Where compared with another copy, unresolved V genes explain less than half of these, and the others have no known cause. Within this sample are over 150,000 clones, with 90% to 95% of them counted one time only. About 1.4% of the sample is in the top ten clones. Sequencing input: blood. Every receptor here comes from a man in his thirties or forties in good health.

Regarding this clone: The same CDR3 also results from other DNA sequences found in this sample. The chain combines TRBV19 with TRBJ1-5; D not certain. This CDR3 is built from 14 residues. Germline CDR1 and CDR2: LNHDA and SQIVND (reference sequence). V shed 4 bases and J shed 1 base, with 8 bases lying between them. DNA for the CDR3: TGTGCCAGTAGTAACCGGGAGAGCAATCAGCCCCAGCATTTT. It specifies CASSNRESNQPQHF.

The J gene is TRBJ1-3, the V gene TRBV7-9, with D hard to call. Per the germline V gene, CDR1 is SEHNR and CDR2 is FQNEAQ (reference sequence). V was clipped by 5 bases and J by 2 bases, with 10 bases between them. CDR3 length: 14 residues. CDR3 nucleotides: TGTGCCAGCAGCATAGGGAATGCTGGAAACACCATATATTTT. Encoded protein: CASSIGNAGNTIYF.

CDR3 in amino acids: CASSQVGGQTYEQYF. As DNA, the CDR3 is TGCGCCAGCAGCCAAGTCGGGGGACAGACCTACGAGCAGTACTTC. V gene TRBV4-1 combines with J gene TRBJ2-7; TRBD1 is a possible D gene (7 bases). With 1 base removed from V and 2 bases from J, the gap between germline ends came to 12 bases. CDR1 is MGHRA, CDR2 YSYEKL, per germline. The CDR3 consists of 15 residues.

The rearrangement uses TRBV9 and TRBJ1-1; tentatively, D is TRBD1 (5 bases). The germline CDR1 and CDR2 sequences are SGDLS and YYNGEE. Trimming shortened V by 0 bases and J by 3 bases, and 12 bases separated the two germline ends. The length of the CDR3 is 15 residues. CDR3 bases: TGTGCCAGCAGCGTAGTTCAGGGTGGCCACACTGAAGCTTTCTTT. This codes for CASSVVQGGHTEAFF. Supplemented by reference TRBV9 and TRBJ1-1, the full variable domain reads DSGVTQTPKHLITATGQRVTLRCSPRSGDLSVYWYQQSLDQGLQFLIQYYNGEERAKGNILERFSAQQFPDLHSELNLSSLELGDSALYFCASSVVQGGHTEAFFGQGTRLTVV.

V is TRBV9 and J is TRBJ2-7; 10 bases are shared with TRBD2. The length of the CDR3 is 17 residues. Trimming at V came to 0 bases and at J to 4 bases, leaving 10 bases not matched to a gene. The germline CDR1 and CDR2 sequences are SGDLS and YYNGEE. The CDR3 coding sequence is TGTGCCAGCAGCGTAGAAGGGAGCGGGGGGGCCTCGTACGAGCAGTACTTC. Its protein product is CASSVEGSGGASYEQYF.

This chain uses TRBV19 with TRBJ2-7; D is undetermined. From germline, CDR1 is LNHDA and CDR2 SQIVND (reference sequence). Trimming took 1 base from V and 2 from J, leaving 12 bases between them. CDR3 size: 15 residues. CDR3 region: CASSIGLSIAYEQYF. CDR3 nucleotides: TGTGCCAGTAGTATAGGTCTGAGTATCGCCTACGAGCAGTACTTC.

This sequence joins TRBV5-1 and TRBJ2-5, with D tentatively TRBD2 (7 bases). The CDR3 runs to 16 residues. V was clipped by 2 bases and J by 5 bases, with 19 bases between them. Germline CDR1 SGHRS, CDR2 YFSETQ. This CDR3 is CASSFNPRGAGETQYF. In DNA form, the CDR3 reads TGCGCCAGCAGCTTTAATCCCCGGGGGGCCGGGGAGACCCAGTACTTC.

J is TRBJ1-3 and V is TRBV7-9; unclear D gene. The ends were cut back, 4 bases at V and 4 bases at J, with 11 bases in the middle. The CDR3 contains 14 residues. The V gene's germline CDR1 is SEHNR and CDR2 FQNEAQ (reference sequence). CDR3 region: CASSSVYLGNTIYF. Here the CDR3 DNA reads TGTGCCAGCAGCTCCGTCTATCTGGGAAACACCATATATTTT.

The chain uses TRBV18 and TRBJ2-1; the match to TRBD2 covers 10 bases. Germline V gene sequence: CDR1 KGHSH, CDR2 LQKENI. With V trimmed by 4 bases and J by 14 bases, 23 bases remained unmatched. CDR3 length: 18 amino acids. CDR3 DNA sequence: TGTGCCAGCTCACGGGGAAGACAGGTTCTGCTCGAAGCGGGAGGGAAGTTCTTC. Its translation is CASSRGRQVLLEAGGKFF.

The rearrangement links TRBV19 to TRBJ1-2, with no clear D. Trimming cost V 2 bases and J 1 base, with 8 bases left between them. This CDR3 is 14 amino acids long. Germline V gene data show CDR1 as LNHDA and CDR2 as SQIVND (reference sequence). Here the CDR3 reads CASSINVGNYGYTF. The CDR3 DNA follows: TGTGCCAGTAGTATAAATGTGGGTAACTATGGCTACACCTTC.

This clone was seen once. The V call is TRBV2, the J call TRBJ2-7, with TRBD2 as a possible D gene (6 bases). V lost 7 bases to trimming and J lost 7 bases, with 23 bases between them. Germline assignment: CDR1 SNHLY and CDR2 FYNNEI. This CDR3 region has 15 residues. CDR3 DNA: TGTGCCAGCACGGCGGGATGGCCGGGGGTGAGGGAGCAGTACTTC. Its protein is CASTAGWPGVREQYF.

V is TRBV3-1 (or the pseudogene TRBV3-2) and J is TRBJ1-3, with 8 nucleotides matching TRBD1. The V gene end was trimmed by 4 bases and the J gene end by 4 bases; junction bases not matched to a gene: 6. The CDR3 runs 15 residues. Germline-derived CDR1 and CDR2 are LGHDT and YNNKEL (reference sequence). The CDR3 DNA reads as TGTGCCAGCAGCCTCCGGACAGGGAAGGGAAACACCATATATTTT. Amino acid sequence: CASSLRTGKGNTIYF.

The CDR3 DNA reads as TGTGCCAGCAGTGACTCGCCCGCGAATGAGCAGTTCTTC. It yields the protein CASSDSPANEQFF. The rearrangement joins TRBV6-4 to TRBJ2-1; D is unclear. V lost 0 bases and J 7 bases, leaving 7 bases between the germline ends. CDR1 MRHNA and CDR2 SNTAGT come from the germline V gene. The CDR3 contains 13 residues.

The sample holds one count of this clone. The J gene is TRBJ2-7, the V gene TRBV19, with 7 bases aligning to TRBD2. Germline CDR1 and CDR2: LNHDA and SQIVND (reference sequence). The length of the CDR3 is 13 residues. CDR3 DNA: TGTGCTTCCCGGGACTATTCTTCCTACGAGCAGTACTTC. Translated: CASRDYSSYEQYF.

The V call is TRBV28, the J call TRBJ2-3, with 8 bases that match TRBD2. The CDR3 is 15 residues long. With V trimmed by 3 bases and J by 3 bases, 5 bases remained unmatched. The germline V gene has CDR1 MDHEN and CDR2 SYDVKM. The CDR3 sequence: CASSFVGTRTDTQYF. For the CDR3, the DNA is TGTGCCAGCAGTTTTGTGGGGACTAGGACAGATACGCAGTATTTT.